This is a list of T cell receptor beta chains from one sample in a study of cytomegalovirus exposure and HLA in healthy donors. Clones were sequenced by immunoSEQ multiplex PCR, and TCRdb holds only the in-frame ones, with some missing. The table lists roughly 73,000 clones, about 81% of them singletons. The sequencing input was PBMCs. The receptors shown here come from a man between 65 and 80 years old in good health and CMV-seronegative. CDR3s include the opening cysteine and the closing phenylalanine or tryptophan. The D gene is left open where the match is weak. The size entry is marked missing in some rows and otherwise reads once, few, many or a size class.

J	V	size	D	CDR3	DNA
TRBJ2-3	TRBV5-6	-	TRBD2	CASSLELAGGTSTDTQYF	TGTGCCAGCAGCTTGGAACTAGCGGGGGGAACTAGCACAGATACGCAGTATTTT
TRBJ1-2	TRBV30	-	-	CAWSAGGQGYGYTF	TGTGCCTGGAGTGCGGGGGGACAAGGCTATGGCTACACCTTC
TRBJ1-2	TRBV19	-	-	CASKMARGYTF	TGTGCCAGTAAGATGGCCAGAGGCTACACCTTC
TRBJ1-1	TRBV29-1	few	TRBD1	CSVDRAMNTEAFF	TGCAGCGTAGACAGGGCTATGAACACTGAAGCTTTCTTT
TRBJ2-2	TRBV7-2	-	-	CASSPGGRGQGGELFF	TGTGCCAGCAGCCCGGGGGGCAGGGGGCAAGGCGGGGAGCTGTTTTTT
TRBJ1-1	TRBV19	-	-	CASSTRGIGTEAFF	TGTGCCAGTAGTACTAGGGGGATCGGGACTGAAGCTTTCTTT
TRBJ1-2	TRBV5-1	-	TRBD1	CASSLDPGQGRRYTF	TGCGCCAGCAGCTTGGATCCGGGACAGGGAAGAAGGTACACCTTC
TRBJ2-5	TRBV19	-	-	CASSLVTNQETQYF	TGTGCCAGTAGTCTAGTGACAAACCAAGAGACCCAGTACTTC
TRBJ2-3	TRBV7-9	once	TRBD2	CASSLGSGRPTDTQYF	TGTGCCAGCAGCTTGGGTAGCGGGAGACCCACAGATACGCAGTATTTT
TRBJ2-7	TRBV4-1	-	TRBD1	CASSSRTGLNEQYF	TGCGCCAGCAGCTCACGGACAGGGTTAAACGAGCAGTACTTC
TRBJ1-2	TRBV12-5	-	-	CASGLEVGGYTF	TGTGCTAGTGGTTTAGAGGTTGGTGGCTACACCTTC
TRBJ2-3	TRBV2	-	-	CASGASMGGSTDTQYF	TGTGCCAGCGGGGCCTCGATGGGGGGTAGCACAGATACGCAGTATTTT
TRBJ1-1	TRBV9	few	-	CASSVPQGNTEAFF	TGTGCCAGCAGCGTACCCCAGGGGAACACTGAAGCTTTCTTT
TRBJ2-5	TRBV7-9	-	-	CASSPGVEASEETQYF	TGTGCCAGCAGCCCGGGGGTAGAGGCCTCGGAAGAGACCCAGTACTTC
TRBJ2-3	TRBV2	-	TRBD1	CASRRQGGDTQYF	TGTGCCAGCAGGAGACAGGGGGGGGATACGCAGTATTTT
TRBJ2-6	TRBV5-1	-	TRBD1	CASSLAKQGVSGANVLTF	TGCGCCAGCAGCTTGGCCAAGCAGGGGGTCTCTGGGGCCAACGTCCTGACTTTC
TRBJ1-3	TRBV5-1	-	TRBD1	CASSLGQGAGNTIYF	TGCGCCAGCAGCTTAGGACAGGGGGCTGGAAACACCATATATTTT